This T cell receptor (beta chain) was documented in a study of blood T cell repertoires in COVID-19. Overall study: Some COVID-19 samples were acute and others convalescent; all came from the United States, Italy and Spain.

This CDR3 has 14 residues. Germline loops: CDR1 SGHRS, CDR2 YFSETQ. Trimming removed 3 bases from V and 7 bases from J; junction bases left unmatched: 5. The study recruited people aged roughly 18 to 100 years across around 24 US areas. Grouping used clinical history reported by participants in a survey and questionnaire. Sequencing was performed with immunoSEQ multiplex PCR; in TCRdb, only in-frame clones are kept and a portion is missing. The table lists about 250,000 clones, 65% to 90% of them singletons. Input material: PBMCs or T cells enriched from blood (not recorded which). The origin of this receptor is a man aged 35 to 55 who had recovered from COVID-19. The chain couples TRBV5-1 to TRBJ1-4; 8 positions agree with TRBD1. The CDR3 is CASSSTGEGEKLFF. The CDR3 region has the DNA TGCGCCAGCAGCTCGACAGGGGAGGGTGAAAAACTGTTTTTT.